This TCR beta chain was found in a study of shared clonotypes between healthy human individuals. Study-level information: Researchers assigned three CD4 naive, three CD4 memory, two CD8 naive and one CD8 memory plate to each donor. Study outcomes and limitations: When compared with the clonotypes that were shared by all four sorted-subset donors, the non-shared clonotypes turned out to have lower generation probabilities.

Germline CDR1 and CDR2: ENHRY and SYGVKD. CDR3 size: 17 residues. Trimming took 8 bases from V and 0 from J, leaving 21 bases between them. This clone was seen only once. Its antigen is unidentified. Assay execution took place at the deep level. Using approximately 200 ng DNA, tens of thousands of T cell genomes, the sorted-subset replicate PCRs were run. Repertoires were generated with immunoSEQ multiplex PCR, while TCRdb's copy carries only in-frame clones and drops some. The profile shows more than 2 million clones, less than 95% of them singletons. Only CD45RO-negative cells positively selected for CCR7 counted as naive CD8 cells, so terminally differentiated effector memory CD45RA+ cells were excluded.

The source of this sequence is a man aged 18-30 years in good health. The chain combines TRBV10-3 with TRBJ2-3, with D tentatively TRBD2 (7 bases). The material sequenced was naive CD8+ T cells sorted from blood. The CDR3 DNA follows: TGTGCCATCGGGGGGGGCGGGTTGGCCCCCAGCACAGATACGCAGTATTTT. Protein product: CAIGGGGLAPSTDTQYF.